Below are 29 T cell receptor beta chains sequenced from a single sample in a study of CD8+ T cells in alopecia areata. It was cDNA, reverse transcribed from extracted RNA, that served as the sequencing template. Data came from immunoSEQ multiplex PCR; TCRdb stores just in-frame clones and leaves some out. The sample holds around 160,000 clones, 45% to 60% seen once. The specimen was CD4+ T cells sorted from blood. These TCRs come from a human donor with alopecia areata.

The rearrangement uses TRBV29-1 and TRBJ1-1; D is perhaps TRBD1 (6 bases). This CDR3 comprises 13 residues. Trimming shortened V by 8 bases and J by 0 bases, and 13 bases separated the two germline ends. CDR1 is SQVTM, CDR2 ANQGSEA, per germline. The CDR3 region has the DNA TGCAGCTCTATCAGGGGCTTGAACACTGAAGCTTTCTTT. It codes for CSSIRGLNTEAFF.

The rearrangement links TRBV29-1 to TRBJ1-1; perhaps TRBD1 as D (6 bases). This CDR3 region has 13 residues. Germline CDR1 reads SQVTM; CDR2 reads ANQGSEA. V dropped 6 bases and J dropped 6 bases, with 17 bases sitting between them. CDR3 region: CSVVQGSRAEAFF. The CDR3 DNA is TGCAGCGTCGTACAGGGATCGAGGGCTGAAGCTTTCTTT.

The rearrangement joins TRBV6-5 to TRBJ2-1; 8 nucleotides line up with TRBD2. The CDR3 covers 15 residues. Germline CDR1 MNHEY, CDR2 SVGAGI. V was pared by 2 bases and J by 6 bases, with 6 bases of the junction left unmatched. Here the CDR3 reads CASSYQAGVSNEQFF. The CDR3 DNA sequence: TGTGCCAGCAGTTACCAAGCGGGAGTATCCAATGAGCAGTTCTTC.

The chain recombines TRBV7-9 with TRBJ2-1, with TRBD2 identical over 10 bases. After removal of 1 base from V and 5 bases from J, the junction contained 5 bases not matched to a gene. Germline V gives CDR1 SEHNR, CDR2 FQNEAQ (reference sequence). The CDR3 has 16 residues. The CDR3 reads CASSLEFLAGDNEQFF. The CDR3 region has the DNA TGTGCCAGCAGCTTAGAGTTTCTAGCGGGAGACAATGAGCAGTTCTTC.

The rearrangement joins TRBV6-6 to TRBJ2-3; 12 bases fit TRBD2. Germline values: CDR1 MNHNY, CDR2 SVGAGI (reference sequence). The CDR3 contains 16 residues. V was clipped by 5 bases and J by 1 base; unmatched bases: 4. Here the CDR3 reads CASSSGLAGRTDTQYF. The CDR3 DNA follows: TGTGCCAGCAGTAGTGGACTAGCGGGACGCACAGATACGCAGTATTTT.

This chain uses TRBV29-1 with TRBJ1-2; the match to TRBD1 covers 9 bases. The CDR3 runs 13 residues. V lost 2 bases, J lost 9 bases, and 7 bases stayed unmatched. CDR1 SQVTM and CDR2 ANQGSEA come from the germline V gene. In DNA, the CDR3 is TGCAGCGTTGAAAATAACAGGGGGCAGAGCTACACCTTC. It codes for CSVENNRGQSYTF.

This clone was picked up many times. The sample holds other DNA sequences that translate to the same CDR3. The J gene is TRBJ2-7, the V gene TRBV5-1; D ambiguous. The CDR3 runs to 13 residues. Germline assignment: CDR1 SGHRS and CDR2 YFSETQ. Trimming removed 0 bases from V and 3 bases from J, with 7 bases in between. As DNA, the CDR3 is TGCGCCAGCAGCTTGGTGTCTAGCTACGAGCAGTACTTC. Translating it yields CASSLVSSYEQYF.

The chain links TRBV28 to TRBJ1-5; D not certain. The CDR3 has 19 residues. V gave up 6 bases and J gave up 2 bases, with 26 bases separating them. Germline CDR1 MDHEN, CDR2 SYDVKM. Here the CDR3 DNA reads TGTGCCAGCAGCCCGACGCCCCCGGTCCCTCGGCTAGGCAATCAGCCCCAGCATTTT. Protein product: CASSPTPPVPRLGNQPQHF.

The rearrangement joins TRBV27 to TRBJ1-2; tentative D call: TRBD1 (6 bases). Trimming cost V 8 bases and J 3 bases, with 25 bases left between them. The CDR3 is 17 residues long. CDR1 and CDR2 from the germline V gene are MNHEY and SMNVEV (reference sequence). CDR3 in amino acids: CASSPRGINRIHYGYTF. In DNA, the CDR3 is TGTGCCAGCTCCCCGAGGGGGATCAACCGGATACACTATGGCTACACCTTC.

The rearrangement joins TRBV5-1 to TRBJ2-7, with TRBD1 matching over 9 bases. There are 13 residues in the CDR3. V lost 3 bases, J lost 4 bases, and 2 bases stayed unmatched. Germline V gives CDR1 SGHRS, CDR2 YFSETQ. In DNA, the CDR3 is TGCGCCAGCAGCTCGGGACAGGGTTACGAGCAGTACTTC. This codes for CASSSGQGYEQYF.

In nucleotides, the CDR3 is TGTGCCTGGAGGGGGGACACAGATACGCAGTATTTT. This sequence encodes CAWRGDTDTQYF. The genes are TRBV30 and TRBJ2-3; D is tentatively TRBD1 or TRBD2 (5 bases each). Germline assignment: CDR1 GTSNPN and CDR2 SVGIG (reference sequence). V lost 3 bases to trimming and J lost 2 bases, with 6 bases between them. The CDR3 contains 12 residues.

In its sample, this clone was seen a few times. This rearrangement joins TRBV29-1 to TRBJ1-4; D not resolved. Germline V CDR1 and CDR2: SQVTM, ANQGSEA. Trimming took 5 bases from V and 5 from J, leaving 12 bases between them. This CDR3 region has 13 residues. CDR3 amino acids: CSVLGYLNEKLFF. The CDR3 region has the DNA TGCAGCGTTCTGGGGTATCTGAATGAAAAACTGTTTTTT.

The J gene is TRBJ2-4, the V gene TRBV27; D is perhaps TRBD1 or TRBD2 (6 bases each). The CDR3 loop spans 14 amino acids. CDR1 MNHEY and CDR2 SMNVEV come from the germline V gene (reference sequence). The CDR3 DNA reads as TGTGCGGACTACCAGGGGCTAGCCAAAAACATTCAGTACTTC. Its translation is CADYQGLAKNIQYF.

V gene TRBV5-1 combines with J gene TRBJ2-5; 13 bases line up with TRBD2. In germline, CDR1 is SGHRS, CDR2 YFSETQ. The CDR3 is made up of 16 amino acids. The V and J ends lost 2 bases and 4 bases, in that order; junction bases with no gene match: 5. The CDR3 DNA reads TGCGCCAGCAGCTTAGGACTAGCGGGAGTGGCAGAGACCCAGTACTTC. Translated, it gives CASSLGLAGVAETQYF.

The genes are TRBV28 and TRBJ2-7; possibly TRBD2 for D (7 bases). V lost 4 bases and J lost 1, with 11 bases in between. Germline V lookup: CDR1 MDHEN, CDR2 SYDVKM. The CDR3 has 14 residues. Here the CDR3 reads CASSSGGESYEQYF. The CDR3 DNA reads as TGTGCCAGCAGTTCGGGGGGCGAGTCCTACGAGCAGTACTTC.

This clone came up a few times. V and J are TRBV6-6 and TRBJ2-2; D is ambiguous. V was cut by 2 bases and J by 0 bases, with 10 bases left in between. The CDR3 is 16 amino acids. CDR1 and CDR2 from the germline V gene are MNHNY and SVGAGI (reference sequence). The CDR3 region has the DNA TGTGCCAGCAGTTACCGGCACGCCTCGAACACCGGGGAGCTGTTTTTT. Encoded protein: CASSYRHASNTGELFF.

The genes are TRBV28 and TRBJ2-7; TRBD2 aligns across 10 bases. This CDR3 region has 15 residues. The V gene's germline CDR1 is MDHEN and CDR2 SYDVKM. Trimming removed 5 bases from V and 2 bases from J; junction bases left unmatched: 6. CDR3 sequence: CASSPELAGTYEQYF. DNA of the CDR3: TGTGCCAGCAGTCCCGAACTAGCGGGGACCTACGAGCAGTACTTC. The full variable domain, rest sourced from reference TRBV28 and TRBJ2-7, is DVKVTQSSRYLVKRTGEKVFLECVQDMDHENMFWYRQDPGLGLRLIYFSYDVKMKEKGDIPEGYSVSREKKERFSLILESASTNQTSMYLCASSPELAGTYEQYFGPGTRLTVT.

There are a few counts of this clone. The CDR3 region has the DNA TGTGCCAGCTCACCCCCCACGAACACTGAAGCTTTCTTT. It encodes CASSPPTNTEAFF. The J gene is TRBJ1-1, the V gene TRBV18; D not resolved. Trimming left V 3 bases short and J 1 base short, with 6 bases between. The CDR3 sequence is 13 residues long. Looked up from germline, CDR1 is KGHSH and CDR2 is LQKENI.

The V and J genes are TRBV18 and TRBJ2-7; D may be TRBD2 (5 bases). CDR1 KGHSH and CDR2 LQKENI come from the germline V gene. Trimming left V 2 bases short and J 0 bases short, with 5 bases between. This CDR3 is 13 amino acids long. The CDR3 protein is CASSPGSSYEQYF. For the CDR3, the DNA is TGTGCCAGCTCACCAGGGAGCTCCTACGAGCAGTACTTC.

The J gene is TRBJ2-7, the V gene TRBV28; D gene unclear. V lost 9 bases to trimming and J lost 4 bases, with 19 bases between them. CDR1 and CDR2 from the germline V gene are MDHEN and SYDVKM. This CDR3 contains 14 residues. The CDR3 region has the DNA TGTGCCAGTTGGGCGGCAGGAAGACTTTACGAGCAGTACTTC. This gives the protein CASWAAGRLYEQYF.

Only a few counts were recorded for this clone. The chain has TRBV5-4 and TRBJ2-4; 8 positions match TRBD2. In germline, CDR1 is SGHNT, CDR2 YYREEE (reference sequence). The CDR3 runs to 15 residues. The ends lost 1 base at V and 3 bases at J; junction bases unmatched: 3. CDR3 protein: CASSLMGLDKNIQYF. CDR3 nucleotide sequence: TGTGCCAGCAGCTTGATGGGACTAGACAAAAACATTCAGTACTTC.

The chain employs TRBV28 and TRBJ2-4, with D maybe TRBD2 (6 bases). Germline V gene lookup returns CDR1 MDHEN and CDR2 SYDVKM. The CDR3 spans 12 residues. The germline V and J ends were trimmed by 9 bases and 8 bases, with 14 bases remaining between them. Written as DNA, the CDR3 is TGTGCCAGTAGCGGACGCTACGACATTCAGTACTTC. Residues: CASSGRYDIQYF.

The V call is TRBV5-4, the J call TRBJ1-2, with D possibly matching TRBD1 (6 bases). In germline, CDR1 is SGHNT, CDR2 YYREEE (reference sequence). This CDR3 has 14 residues. The V gene lost 0 bases and the J gene lost 4 bases, with 10 bases spanning the gap. The DNA of the CDR3 is TGTGCCAGCAGCTTGGACAGGGAGGTCTATGGCTACACCTTC. Protein: CASSLDREVYGYTF.

The genes are TRBV29-1 and TRBJ1-1; possible D gene TRBD1, 5 bases. The CDR3 extends over 14 amino acids. The V end lost 5 bases, the J end lost 3 bases, and 16 bases lay between the germline ends. CDR1 is SQVTM and CDR2 is ANQGSEA in the germline V gene. The CDR3 bases are TGCAGCGTTAAGGAGGACATCATCTACACTGAAGCTTTCTTT. This encodes CSVKEDIIYTEAFF.

V gene TRBV25-1 combines with J gene TRBJ2-7; TRBD1 aligns across 8 bases. The germline V gene encodes CDR1 MGHDK and CDR2 SYGVNS. The CDR3 totals 14 residues. V was clipped by 1 base and J by 7 bases; unmatched bases: 6. DNA of the CDR3: TGTGCCAGCAGTGAATCTTGGACAGGGTGGGAGCAGTACTTC. It is translated as CASSESWTGWEQYF.

In its sample, this clone was seen once. The gene calls are TRBV18 and TRBJ2-7; tentative D call: TRBD2 (5 bases). CDR3 size: 14 residues. V lost 0 bases and J lost 2, with 8 bases in between. Germline CDR1 and CDR2: KGHSH and LQKENI. The CDR3 loop is CASSPPPGTYEQYF. The CDR3 DNA reads TGTGCCAGCTCACCACCACCGGGAACCTACGAGCAGTACTTC.

The rearrangement uses TRBV18 and TRBJ2-1; D might be TRBD2 (6 bases). CDR3 length: 15 residues. Germline V gene data show CDR1 as KGHSH and CDR2 as LQKENI. V lost 3 bases and J 5 bases, leaving 14 bases between the germline ends. CDR3 in DNA: TGTGCCAGCTCACCGAGGGAGGTTTCTGACAATGAGCAGTTCTTC. Its protein is CASSPREVSDNEQFF.

This clone was detected a few times. V and J are TRBV6-1 and TRBJ1-2; possibly TRBD1 for D (6 bases). V was trimmed by 7 bases and J by 4 bases, leaving 16 bases between them. There are 14 residues in the CDR3. CDR1 is MNHNS and CDR2 is SASEGT in the germline V gene. The CDR3 nucleotides read TGTGCCAGCAAAGTTTCGGCAGGGGCCTATGGCTACACCTTC. Protein: CASKVSAGAYGYTF.

The chain recombines TRBV6-5 with TRBJ2-1; tentatively, D is TRBD2 (6 bases). The germline gives CDR1 MNHEY, CDR2 SVGAGI. This CDR3 has 12 residues. Trimming stripped 3 bases from V and 14 bases from J, with 14 bases between. CDR3 region: CASSYPGLSEFF. The DNA of the CDR3 is TGTGCCAGCAGTTATCCGGGACTGTCCGAGTTCTTC.